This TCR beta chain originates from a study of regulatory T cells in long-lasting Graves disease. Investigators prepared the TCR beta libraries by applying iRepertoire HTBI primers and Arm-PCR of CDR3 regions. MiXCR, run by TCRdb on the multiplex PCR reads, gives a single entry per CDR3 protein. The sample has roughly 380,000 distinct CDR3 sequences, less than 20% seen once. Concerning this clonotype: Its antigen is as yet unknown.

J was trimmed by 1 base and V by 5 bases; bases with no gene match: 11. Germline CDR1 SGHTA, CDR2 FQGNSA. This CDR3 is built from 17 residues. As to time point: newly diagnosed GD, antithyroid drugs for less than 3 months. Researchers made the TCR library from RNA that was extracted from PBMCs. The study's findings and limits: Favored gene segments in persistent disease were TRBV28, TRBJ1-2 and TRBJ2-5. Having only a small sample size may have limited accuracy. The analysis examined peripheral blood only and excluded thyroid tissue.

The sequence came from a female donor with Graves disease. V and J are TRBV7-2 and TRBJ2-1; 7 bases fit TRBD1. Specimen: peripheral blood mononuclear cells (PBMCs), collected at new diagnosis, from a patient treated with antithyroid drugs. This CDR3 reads CASSPRRGTGSYNEQFF. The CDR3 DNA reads TGTGCCAGCAGCCCTCGCAGGGGGACGGGATCCTACAATGAGCAGTTCTTC.